These 3 T cell receptor beta chains came from one sample sequenced in a study of molecular identifiers for immune sequencing clone quantification. In TCRdb, the PCR reads were re-called with MiXCR into one record per CDR3 protein. The sample contains about 510,000 distinct CDR3 sequences, roughly 26% of which appear only once. Sequencing was performed on naive CD8+ T cells from blood, with Jurkat cell RNA spiked in. Described subset: FACS-sorted CD8+CD4-CCR7+CD45RA+ naive T cells. The origin of the receptors is a human donor in good health. Some libraries in this study had Jurkat cell RNA spiked in.

This clonotype turned up a few times. The J gene is TRBJ2-7, the V gene TRBV12-3 or TRBV12-4; 7 positions agree with TRBD2. V shed 6 bases and J 4 bases; nucleotides not matched to a gene: 12. This CDR3 has 15 residues. The CDR3, as DNA: TGTGCCAGCAGCTCGGTAGCGGGTAAAAGTTACGAGCAGTACTTC. Translating it yields CASSSVAGKSYEQYF.

This clonotype came up a few times. This chain connects TRBV6-5 to TRBJ2-2; D remains ambiguous. From germline, CDR1 is MNHEY and CDR2 SVGAGI. CDR3 length: 13 amino acids. V lost 1 base to trimming and J lost 4 bases, with 4 bases between them. CDR3 coding DNA: TGTGCCAGCAGTTACTGGTCCACCGGGGAGCTGTTTTTT. Protein: CASSYWSTGELFF.

The chain is built from TRBV7-8 and TRBJ2-7, with D unresolved. With 2 bases removed from V and 3 bases from J, the gap between germline ends came to 17 bases. The V gene's germline CDR1 is SGHVS and CDR2 FQNEAQ. The CDR3 runs to 16 residues. The CDR3, as DNA: TGTGCCAGCAGCTTACGTGGAACAGTCGGCTACTACGAGCAGTACTTC. The encoded protein is CASSLRGTVGYYEQYF.